This T cell receptor beta chain was captured in a study of T cell responses to AZD1222 COVID-19 vaccine. Broader study findings: Following two doses of AZD1222, Spike-specific TCR breadth and depth rose. Repertoires were obtained solely post-peak T cell response.

V shed 4 bases and J 5 bases; nucleotides not matched to a gene: 6. Germline assignment: CDR1 SGHNT and CDR2 YYREEE (reference sequence). This CDR3 contains 15 residues. Pooled samples include second doses given at about 4 or 12 weeks. Assay used: immunoSEQ multiplex PCR; TCRdb lists only in-frame clones, some missing. The sample holds 97,000 or so clones, roughly 90% seen once. This clone showed up just once. Its antigen is as yet unknown. This specimen was peripheral blood, taken 28 days after the second AZD1222 dose. The chain carries TRBV5-4 and TRBJ2-1; 10 bases agree with TRBD2. This clonotype was obtained from an adult who received the AZD1222 COVID-19 vaccine. The CDR3 DNA reads TGTGCCAGCAGCCCTCCTAGCGGGAGAGACAATGAGCAGTTCTTC. This codes for CASSPPSGRDNEQFF.